The sequence of this T cell receptor beta chain was determined in a study of T cell changes during pregnancy in multiple sclerosis. The data were produced by immunoSEQ multiplex PCR, yet TCRdb's version contains in-frame clones alone and is incomplete. The table records tens of thousands of clones, about 91% of them present only once. The clonotype comes from a female donor with multiple sclerosis, enrolled in a pregnancy study. The sequenced sample was peripheral blood, obtained before pregnancy.

In DNA, the CDR3 is TGTGCCAGCAGCTTAGTTGCAGGCAACTCTGGAAACACCATATATTTT. Amino acids: CASSLVAGNSGNTIYF. V gene TRBV7-2 combines with J gene TRBJ1-3; the D is unclear. There are 16 residues in the CDR3. Germline V gene data show CDR1 as SGHTA and CDR2 as FQGNSA. With 1 base removed from V and 0 bases from J, the gap between germline ends came to 10 bases.